The 29 T cell receptor beta chains below all came from one sample that was sequenced in a study of Ad26.COV2.S vaccination and SARS-CoV-2 variants. Indicated treatment: about 20 received Ad26.COV2.S at low or high dose, single or two shots; roughly five received placebo; per-sample allocation not given. Samples came from day 63 after the first vaccine or placebo injection. The method was immunoSEQ multiplex PCR; TCRdb's version includes in-frame clones alone and lacks a portion of them. The sample has over 350,000 clones, about 88% seen once. Sequencing used peripheral blood, obtained in a trial of Ad26.COV2.S vaccine versus placebo. These receptors were taken from a person between 18 and 65 years old who received the Ad26.COV2.S COVID-19 vaccine or a placebo.

This chain links TRBV19 with TRBJ2-6; no clear D. V was trimmed by 3 bases and J by 3 bases, leaving 9 bases between them. Germline CDR1 is LNHDA and CDR2 is SQIVND (reference sequence). There are 15 residues in the CDR3. The CDR3 loop is CASSIAANGANVLTF. As DNA, the CDR3 is TGTGCCAGTAGTATCGCCGCAAATGGGGCCAACGTCCTGACTTTC.

The V and J genes are TRBV7-2 and TRBJ1-2; D gene ambiguous. Germline CDR1 and CDR2: SGHTA and FQGNSA. Trimming removed 1 base from V and 4 bases from J, with 7 bases in between. This CDR3 region has 13 residues. The CDR3 loop is CASSLVRTYGYTF. CDR3 sequence (DNA): TGTGCCAGCAGCTTAGTTAGGACCTATGGCTACACCTTC.

The chain links TRBV6-5 to TRBJ1-5; 7 bases agree with TRBD1. The CDR3 length is 15 residues. Germline CDR1 MNHEY, CDR2 SVGAGI. V was pared by 6 bases and J by 4 bases, with 9 bases of the junction left unmatched. In DNA form, the CDR3 reads TGTGCCAGCAGCAAAGGAGGGGGCGGTAATCAGCCCCAGCATTTT. Protein: CASSKGGGGNQPQHF.

This rearrangement joins TRBV27 to TRBJ2-1; the D is unclear. Trimming removed 0 bases at V and 5 bases at J, with 8 bases between. CDR3 length: 14 residues. The germline gives CDR1 MNHEY, CDR2 SMNVEV (reference sequence). The CDR3 spells CASSLSGQNNEQFF. DNA of the CDR3: TGTGCCAGCAGTTTATCTGGCCAAAACAATGAGCAGTTCTTC.

This chain links TRBV7-2 with TRBJ1-6; D remains unclear. Trimming shortened V by 2 bases and J by 11 bases, and 10 bases separated the two germline ends. CDR1 is SGHTA, CDR2 FQGNSA, per germline. The CDR3 contains 13 residues. The CDR3 loop reads CASSLWAEPPLHF. In DNA form, the CDR3 reads TGTGCCAGCAGCTTATGGGCAGAACCACCCCTCCACTTT. Supplemented by reference TRBV7-2 and TRBJ1-6, the full variable domain reads GAGVSQSPSNKVTEKGKDVELRCDPISGHTALYWYRQSLGQGLEFLIYFQGNSAPDKSGLPSDRFSAERTGGSVSTLTIQRTQQEDSAVYLCASSLWAEPPLHFGNGTRLTVT.

The rearrangement joins TRBV27 to TRBJ2-7; TRBD2 agrees at 10 bases. This CDR3 spans 12 amino acids. Germline V CDR1 and CDR2: MNHEY, SMNVEV (reference sequence). V shed 6 bases and J 6 bases; nucleotides not matched to a gene: 2. The CDR3 region has the DNA TGTGCCAGCAGCCTAGCGGGGGTCGAGCAGTACTTC. Translated: CASSLAGVEQYF.

This clone was seen once. CDR3 DNA: TGTGCCAGCAGCCCGGGACTAGCGGGGGGGCATCGGTTCTTC. This translates into CASSPGLAGGHRFF. This sequence joins TRBV3-1 (or the pseudogene TRBV3-2) and TRBJ2-1, with 16 bases lining up with TRBD2. CDR3 length: 14 amino acids. Trimming at V came to 4 bases and at J to 15 bases, leaving 6 bases not matched to a gene. Germline V lookup: CDR1 LGHDT, CDR2 YNNKEL (reference sequence).

The rearrangement uses TRBV2 and TRBJ1-1; D unresolved. Germline CDR1 reads SNHLY; CDR2 reads FYNNEI. This CDR3 contains 11 residues. V dropped 8 bases and J dropped 3 bases, with 7 bases sitting between them. This CDR3 reads CASGSYTEAFF. As DNA, the CDR3 is TGTGCCAGCGGTAGTTACACTGAAGCTTTCTTT.

The chain has TRBV3-1 (or the pseudogene TRBV3-2) and TRBJ1-1; 7 bases are shared with TRBD1. V was clipped by 2 bases and J by 9 bases; unmatched bases: 12. This CDR3 has 15 amino acids. Germline V gene lookup returns CDR1 LGHDT and CDR2 YNNKEL (reference sequence). CDR3 residues: CASSQSPTGFIQAFF. Here the CDR3 DNA reads TGTGCCAGCAGCCAAAGTCCGACAGGGTTCATACAAGCTTTCTTT.

This sequence joins TRBV7-9 and TRBJ2-7; possibly TRBD1 for D (7 bases). The CDR3 is made up of 15 amino acids. Trimming pared 5 bases from V and 0 bases from J, leaving 14 bases between. CDR1 and CDR2 from the germline V gene are SEHNR and FQNEAQ (reference sequence). CDR3 loop: CASSPGAGGSYEQYF. CDR3 bases: TGTGCCAGCAGCCCGGGGGCAGGGGGCTCCTACGAGCAGTACTTC.

The chain uses TRBV5-1 and TRBJ2-1; 12 bases line up with TRBD2. CDR1 and CDR2 (germline): SGHRS, YFSETQ. Unmatched junction bases numbered 6, after V lost 4 bases and J lost 4 bases. This CDR3 has 16 residues. For the CDR3, the DNA is TGCGCCAGCAGCCGCCATCTAGCGGGGGGGTACAATGAGCAGTTCTTC. It is translated as CASSRHLAGGYNEQFF.

This rearrangement joins TRBV7-9 to TRBJ2-1; D possibly corresponds to TRBD1 (6 bases). Trimming pared 6 bases from V and 10 bases from J, leaving 22 bases between. The V gene's germline CDR1 is SEHNR and CDR2 FQNEAQ (reference sequence). The CDR3 is 15 residues long. The CDR3 loop is CASSPPRAGAMEQFF. The CDR3 DNA is TGTGCCAGCAGTCCCCCGAGGGCAGGGGCAATGGAGCAGTTCTTC.

The chain employs TRBV5-5 and TRBJ1-1, with D perhaps matching TRBD1 (5 bases). V lost 4 bases, J lost 1 base, and 14 bases lay in between. This CDR3 is built from 15 residues. Germline V gene sequence: CDR1 SGHKS, CDR2 YYEKEE (reference sequence). The CDR3 bases are TGTGCCAGCAGCCAAGCCCCGGGGCAGAACACTGAAGCTTTCTTT. This gives the protein CASSQAPGQNTEAFF.

CDR3 in amino acids: CASRQQGYYGYTF. The CDR3 nucleotides are TGTGCCAGCAGACAACAGGGATACTATGGCTACACCTTC. The chain couples TRBV3-1 (or the pseudogene TRBV3-2) to TRBJ1-2, with D maybe TRBD1 (6 bases). The CDR3 totals 13 residues. Trimming cost V 6 bases and J 3 bases, with 11 bases left between them. Germline CDR1 LGHDT, CDR2 YNNKEL (reference sequence).

The chain links TRBV18 to TRBJ2-7; D is uncertain. Trimming pared 4 bases from V and 6 bases from J, leaving 13 bases between. The CDR3 is 13 amino acids. Germline values: CDR1 KGHSH, CDR2 LQKENI. DNA for the CDR3: TGTGCCAGCTCACAGAGCCTAGACCGCGAGCAGTACTTC. Translated, it gives CASSQSLDREQYF.

This CDR3 reads CASSHAPGELFF. The CDR3 DNA sequence: TGTGCCAGCAGCCACGCCCCCGGGGAGCTGTTTTTT. J is TRBJ2-2 and V is TRBV7-9, with D hard to call. The CDR3 contains 12 residues. V lost 5 bases and J lost 6, with 7 bases in between. From germline, CDR1 is SEHNR and CDR2 FQNEAQ (reference sequence).

The rearrangement joins TRBV28 to TRBJ1-3, with 9 positions matching TRBD1. J was trimmed by 1 base and V by 7 bases; bases with no gene match: 5. Germline CDR1 MDHEN, CDR2 SYDVKM. This CDR3 is built from 15 residues. In nucleotides, the CDR3 is TGTGCCAGCAATCACAGGGGGCAATCTGGAAACACCATATATTTT. Amino acids: CASNHRGQSGNTIYF.

The chain combines TRBV15 with TRBJ2-5; 7 bases agree with TRBD1. Unmatched junction bases numbered 10, after V lost 1 base and J lost 2 bases. Germline V gene lookup returns CDR1 LNHNV and CDR2 YYDKDF (reference sequence). The length of the CDR3 is 17 residues. In DNA form, the CDR3 reads TGTGCCACCAGCAGAGCTTGGGAACAGGGGATGCAAGAGACCCAGTACTTC. Amino acids: CATSRAWEQGMQETQYF.

V usage is TRBV7-2 and J usage is TRBJ1-1; D gene unclear. This CDR3 comprises 15 residues. The germline V gene encodes CDR1 SGHTA and CDR2 FQGNSA. V lost 1 base and J lost 0, with 9 bases in between. The CDR3, as DNA: TGTGCCAGCAGCTTAGAAGTCCAGCTGAACACTGAAGCTTTCTTT. Protein sequence: CASSLEVQLNTEAFF.

The chain combines TRBV6-2 or TRBV6-3 with TRBJ2-1, with TRBD2 matching over 9 bases. CDR3 length: 17 residues. V gave up 5 bases and J gave up 6 bases; unmatched junction bases: 14. Germline V gives CDR1 MNHEY, CDR2 SVGEGT. DNA for the CDR3: TGTGCCAGCAGTCACCTCCCCCAGCGGGGGGTCTCCAATGAGCAGTTCTTC. It codes for CASSHLPQRGVSNEQFF.

This clone has only one observation. This sequence joins TRBV5-1 and TRBJ1-3, with a possible D match to TRBD1 (6 bases). This CDR3 contains 14 residues. The V gene's germline CDR1 is SGHRS and CDR2 YFSETQ. Trimming took off 4 bases at V and 4 bases at J, with 12 bases between the two ends. The CDR3 here is CASSLQGEGNTIYF. CDR3 sequence (DNA): TGCGCCAGCAGCCTACAGGGAGAGGGAAACACCATATATTTT.

This chain links TRBV27 with TRBJ1-4; TRBD1 might be the D (6 bases). V shed 5 bases and J shed 1 base, with 14 bases lying between them. The CDR3 has 16 amino acids. Germline lookup yields CDR1 MNHEY and CDR2 SMNVEV (reference sequence). CDR3 nucleotide sequence: TGTGCCAGCAGTCCGGGACAAGTACAAACTAATGAAAAACTGTTTTTT. This codes for CASSPGQVQTNEKLFF.

The V call is TRBV2, the J call TRBJ2-1; TRBD1 or TRBD2 may be the D gene (5 bases each). CDR3 length equals 14 residues. Between the trimmed V and J ends, which lost 6 bases and 7 bases, there was a span of 16 bases. Germline CDR1 reads SNHLY; CDR2 reads FYNNEI. The CDR3 sequence: CASRGTTNGNEQFF. DNA of the CDR3: TGTGCCAGCAGGGGGACGACAAACGGAAATGAGCAGTTCTTC. Looking up the rest from reference TRBV2 and TRBJ2-1 gives the full variable domain: EPEVTQTPSHQVTQMGQEVILRCVPISNHLYFYWYRQILGQKVEFLVSFYNNEISEKSEIFDDQFSVERPDGSNFTLKIRSTKLEDSAMYFCASRGTTNGNEQFFGPGTRLTVL.

This clone turned up a few times. The chain has TRBV4-1 and TRBJ1-1; no reliable D call. The CDR3 sequence is 16 residues long. Germline V CDR1 and CDR2: MGHRA, YSYEKL. Trimming removed 2 bases at V and 0 bases at J, with 13 bases between. Written as DNA, the CDR3 is TGCGCCAGCAGCCAACTTCAGAGGGAACTGAACACTGAAGCTTTCTTT. Translation gives CASSQLQRELNTEAFF.

The genes are TRBV6-5 and TRBJ1-1, with 7 bases fitting TRBD1. This CDR3 spans 14 amino acids. The junction had 8 bases not matched to a gene; V was cut back by 7 bases and J by 3 bases. CDR1 MNHEY and CDR2 SVGAGI come from the germline V gene. The CDR3 DNA is TGTGCCAGCACTACCGACAGGGTCGACACTGAAGCTTTCTTT. Protein product: CASTTDRVDTEAFF.

The J gene is TRBJ1-2, the V gene TRBV6-5; a weak D match, TRBD1 (5 bases). Trimming left V 2 bases short and J 2 bases short, with 12 bases between. Germline CDR1 MNHEY, CDR2 SVGAGI. The CDR3 is 15 amino acids. CDR3 amino acids: CASSYVGRGNYGYTF. The CDR3 nucleotides are TGTGCCAGCAGTTACGTGGGACGGGGGAACTATGGCTACACCTTC.

The chain employs TRBV11-2 and TRBJ2-5; D not resolved. Germline loops: CDR1 SGHAT, CDR2 FQNNGV. The CDR3 runs to 13 residues. The V end lost 3 bases, the J end lost 1 base, and 6 bases lay between the germline ends. CDR3 region: CASSFYPQETQYF. The CDR3 region has the DNA TGTGCCAGCAGCTTTTACCCCCAAGAGACCCAGTACTTC.

This clone has only a few counts. This chain joins TRBV2 and TRBJ2-2; tentatively, D is TRBD1 (5 bases). V was shortened by 4 bases and J by 9 bases, with 9 bases between the two germline ends. The length of the CDR3 is 12 residues. Germline-derived CDR1 and CDR2 are SNHLY and FYNNEI. CDR3 in amino acids: CASSGLGRELFF. CDR3 DNA: TGTGCCAGCAGTGGTTTGGGGCGGGAGCTGTTTTTT.

The rearrangement links TRBV25-1 to TRBJ2-5, with D possibly matching TRBD1 (6 bases). V was shortened by 3 bases and J by 4 bases, with 9 bases between the two germline ends. Germline lookup yields CDR1 MGHDK and CDR2 SYGVNS. This CDR3 is built from 13 residues. CDR3: CASSDPGVETQYF. CDR3 in DNA: TGTGCCAGCAGTGATCCAGGGGTAGAGACCCAGTACTTC.